The 28 T cell receptor beta chains below were found in one sample sequenced in a study of Ad26.COV2.S vaccination and SARS-CoV-2 variants. This table comes from immunoSEQ multiplex PCR, and its TCRdb copy is limited to in-frame clones, with some not included. The sample includes roughly 380,000 clones, around 90% of them seen just once. The treatment here: about 20 received Ad26.COV2.S at low or high dose, single or two shots; 5 received placebo; per-sample allocation not given. Following the first vaccine or placebo injection, samples were taken on day 63. Sequenced here: peripheral blood, sampled in a trial of Ad26.COV2.S vaccine versus placebo. All receptors come from a person aged 18 to 59 who received the Ad26.COV2.S COVID-19 vaccine or a placebo.

This clone was seen just once. The chain combines TRBV30 with TRBJ2-5; 13 bases align to TRBD2. Trimming took 3 bases from V and 2 from J; bases not matched to a gene: 15. The CDR3 is made up of 19 amino acids. The germline CDR1 and CDR2 sequences are GTSNPN and SVGIG (reference sequence). The CDR3 sequence is CAWRGRRTSGGHPQETQYF. CDR3 nucleotide sequence: TGTGCCTGGAGAGGCCGGAGGACTAGCGGGGGACACCCGCAAGAGACCCAGTACTTC. The whole variable domain, remainder taken from reference TRBV30 and TRBJ2-5, is SQTIHQWPATLVQPVGSPLSLECTVEGTSNPNLYWYRQAAGRGLQLLFYSVGIGQISSEVPQNLSASRPQDRQFILSSKKLLLSDSGFYLCAWRGRRTSGGHPQETQYFGPGTRLLVL.

The V and J genes are TRBV27 and TRBJ1-1, with 8 bases that match TRBD1. This CDR3 comprises 15 residues. The germline V gene encodes CDR1 MNHEY and CDR2 SMNVEV (reference sequence). V was pared by 5 bases and J by 5 bases, with 10 bases of the junction left unmatched. The CDR3 protein is CASSPLQGGVTEAFF. The CDR3 DNA sequence: TGTGCCAGCAGTCCCTTACAGGGGGGAGTAACTGAAGCTTTCTTT.

The chain recombines TRBV11-3 with TRBJ2-7; 7 bases line up with TRBD1. V dropped 3 bases and J dropped 3; count of bases not matched to a gene: 8. This CDR3 contains 15 residues. Germline assignment: CDR1 SGHNT and CDR2 YENEEA. The CDR3 nucleotides read TGTGCCAGCAGCTTTGCTCCGACAGGGATCTACGAGCAGTACTTC. This gives the protein CASSFAPTGIYEQYF.

J is TRBJ1-1 and V is TRBV7-9; D uncertain. V was clipped by 1 base and J by 0 bases, with 9 bases between them. The germline V gene encodes CDR1 SEHNR and CDR2 FQNEAQ (reference sequence). CDR3 length: 15 amino acids. Here the CDR3 DNA reads TGTGCCAGCAGCTTAGGGGCCAGACTGAACACTGAAGCTTTCTTT. Its protein is CASSLGARLNTEAFF. Combining the CDR3 with reference TRBV7-9 and TRBJ1-1 gives the whole variable domain DTGVSQNPRHKITKRGQNVTFRCDPISEHNRLYWYRQTLGQGPEFLTYFQNEAQLEKSRLLSDRFSAERPKGSFSTLEIQRTEQGDSAMYLCASSLGARLNTEAFFGQGTRLTVV.

The chain joins TRBV7-9 to TRBJ2-5; D is unresolved. CDR1 and CDR2 (germline): SEHNR, FQNEAQ (reference sequence). The CDR3 extends over 12 amino acids. The ends were cut back, 4 bases at V and 9 bases at J, with 12 bases in the middle. The DNA for the CDR3 is TGTGCCAGCAGCTCCGACTCCTCGGCCCAGTACTTC. This gives the protein CASSSDSSAQYF.

The chain links TRBV27 to TRBJ2-7; D is uncertain. The V end lost 4 bases, the J end lost 2 bases, and 12 bases lay between the germline ends. CDR1 and CDR2 from the germline V gene are MNHEY and SMNVEV (reference sequence). CDR3 size: 14 residues. The chain's CDR3 is CASSSGLSTYEQYF. The DNA of the CDR3 is TGTGCCAGCAGTTCGGGTCTTTCAACCTACGAGCAGTACTTC.

V gene TRBV4-2 combines with J gene TRBJ2-3, with 11 bases lining up with TRBD2. Germline lookup yields CDR1 LGHNA and CDR2 YNFKEQ. The ends lost 2 bases at V and 1 base at J; junction bases unmatched: 5. There are 17 residues in the CDR3. CDR3 sequence (DNA): TGTGCCAGCAGCCAACTTCTAGCGGGGGGCGGCACAGATACGCAGTATTTT. It encodes CASSQLLAGGGTDTQYF.

The V call is TRBV28, the J call TRBJ1-6; TRBD1 is a possible D gene (5 bases). CDR3 length: 14 amino acids. With 3 bases removed from V and 11 bases from J, the gap between germline ends came to 14 bases. Germline CDR1 MDHEN, CDR2 SYDVKM. This chain's CDR3 is CASSFNLEGAPLHF. The CDR3 nucleotides are TGTGCCAGCAGTTTTAATCTAGAAGGGGCACCCCTCCACTTT.

The chain links TRBV6-5 to TRBJ1-3; D is ambiguous. Germline V lookup: CDR1 MNHEY, CDR2 SVGAGI. CDR3 length equals 14 residues. V was trimmed by 5 bases and J by 2 bases, leaving 10 bases between them. The CDR3 region has the DNA TGTGCCAGCAGTACCGGAAGGACTGGAAACACCATATATTTT. Residues: CASSTGRTGNTIYF.

This clone was seen just once. The rearrangement links TRBV12-3 or TRBV12-4 to TRBJ2-7; a possible D gene is TRBD2 (7 bases). Trimming stripped 8 bases from V and 7 bases from J, with 18 bases between. The CDR3 is made up of 13 amino acids. The CDR3 coding sequence is TGTGCCAGCGACGGGGGGCTTCCTAGAGAGCAGTACTTC. Its translation is CASDGGLPREQYF.

The chain uses TRBV30 and TRBJ1-4; 7 bases are a match to TRBD1. The CDR3 runs to 14 residues. V was clipped by 3 bases and J by 4 bases; unmatched bases: 5. CDR1 GTSNPN and CDR2 SVGIG come from the germline V gene (reference sequence). Written as DNA, the CDR3 is TGTGCCTGGAGCTCGGGACAGCTTAATGAAAAACTGTTTTTT. Translation: CAWSSGQLNEKLFF.

V is TRBV30 and J is TRBJ2-3; D may be TRBD2 (6 bases). This CDR3 has 13 amino acids. Germline lookup yields CDR1 GTSNPN and CDR2 SVGIG (reference sequence). V dropped 5 bases and J dropped 0 bases, with 9 bases sitting between them. The CDR3 protein is CAWSGTSTDTQYF. CDR3 in DNA: TGTGCCTGGTCCGGGACTAGCACAGATACGCAGTATTTT.

This clone was seen a single time. The chain uses TRBV24-1 and TRBJ1-1; D possibly corresponds to TRBD1 (5 bases). V dropped 2 bases and J dropped 0 bases, with 27 bases sitting between them. The CDR3 consists of 21 residues. CDR1 and CDR2 from the germline V gene are KGHDR and SFDVKD. The CDR3 loop is CATSDCGMLFSPWGVNTEAFF. Here the CDR3 DNA reads TGTGCCACCAGTGATTGCGGCATGTTATTCAGCCCCTGGGGGGTGAACACTGAAGCTTTCTTT.

This clone was observed a few times. The chain joins TRBV5-1 to TRBJ1-2; D not resolved. The germline gives CDR1 SGHRS, CDR2 YFSETQ. The CDR3 is made up of 13 amino acids. The V end lost 4 bases, the J end lost 8 bases, and 15 bases lay between the germline ends. CDR3 amino acids: CASSRSGDRGYTF. The CDR3 nucleotides are TGCGCCAGCAGCAGGAGTGGGGATCGGGGCTACACCTTC.

The CDR3 DNA reads as TGTGCCAGTAGTATAGCAGGTCGGCCTCCCGGCATTCAGTACTTC. Residues: CASSIAGRPPGIQYF. The rearrangement uses TRBV19 and TRBJ2-4; D remains unclear. Trimming took off 1 base at V and 9 bases at J, with 16 bases between the two ends. The CDR3 length is 15 residues. Germline V lookup: CDR1 LNHDA, CDR2 SQIVND (reference sequence).

This clone was detected once. This sequence joins TRBV20-1 and TRBJ2-5; 11 positions match TRBD2. The CDR3 contains 16 residues. Germline assignment: CDR1 DFQATT and CDR2 SNEGSKA (reference sequence). V shed 3 bases and J 4 bases; nucleotides not matched to a gene: 10. The CDR3 is CSASGLAGGLGETQYF. The CDR3 DNA follows: TGCAGTGCTAGTGGGCTAGCGGGGGGATTGGGAGAGACCCAGTACTTC.

This clone was counted a few times. V and J are TRBV4-2 and TRBJ2-7; tentative D call: TRBD1 (6 bases). The V end was cut by 3 bases, the J end by 4 bases, with 19 bases between. The CDR3 extends over 16 amino acids. The germline V gene encodes CDR1 LGHNA and CDR2 YNFKEQ. The CDR3 region has the DNA TGTGCCAGCAGCCAGTTCAGACAGGAACGACCTTACGAGCAGTACTTC. It yields the protein CASSQFRQERPYEQYF.

The chain couples TRBV30 to TRBJ1-2; 8 nucleotides match TRBD1. The CDR3 length is 13 residues. CDR1 is GTSNPN and CDR2 is SVGIG in the germline V gene (reference sequence). After removal of 4 bases from V and 2 bases from J, the junction contained 3 bases not matched to a gene. The DNA for the CDR3 is TGTGCCTGGACGGCAGGGGGCAACTATGGCTACACCTTC. Translating it yields CAWTAGGNYGYTF.

This chain connects TRBV5-4 to TRBJ1-6; 7 bases match TRBD1. Trimming at V came to 2 bases and at J to 6 bases, leaving 5 bases not matched to a gene. The germline V gene encodes CDR1 SGHNT and CDR2 YYREEE (reference sequence). This CDR3 is built from 15 residues. CDR3 loop: CASSLKGQINSPLHF. Here the CDR3 DNA reads TGTGCCAGCAGCTTAAAGGGACAGATTAATTCACCCCTCCACTTT.

This rearrangement joins TRBV5-4 to TRBJ2-1, with 10 bases fitting TRBD2. Germline loops: CDR1 SGHNT, CDR2 YYREEE (reference sequence). This CDR3 is built from 15 residues. The V gene end was trimmed by 1 base and the J gene end by 6 bases; junction bases not matched to a gene: 4. The CDR3 sequence is CASSLSAGGPNEQFF. CDR3 sequence (DNA): TGTGCCAGCAGCTTGTCAGCGGGGGGGCCCAATGAGCAGTTCTTC. Using reference TRBV5-4 and TRBJ2-1 for the parts outside the CDR3, the full variable domain is ETGVTQSPTHLIKTRGQQVTLRCSSQSGHNTVSWYQQALGQGPQFIFQYYREEENGRGNFPPRFSGLQFPNYSSELNVNALELDDSALYLCASSLSAGGPNEQFFGPGTRLTVL.

The chain employs TRBV7-3 and TRBJ1-1; perhaps TRBD1 as D (5 bases). Germline V gene sequence: CDR1 SGHTA, CDR2 FQGTGA. V was trimmed by 6 bases and J by 11 bases, leaving 16 bases between them. The CDR3 consists of 12 residues. In nucleotides, the CDR3 is TGTGCCAGCAGGGGGGATAGAGGACGGGCTTTCTTT. Its protein product is CASRGDRGRAFF.

This clone was observed once. The chain is built from TRBV6-5 and TRBJ2-7; D gene uncertain. V lost 7 bases and J lost 0, with 10 bases in between. The CDR3 is 13 residues long. Germline CDR1 MNHEY, CDR2 SVGAGI. The CDR3 is CASTARASYEQYF. The CDR3 nucleotides are TGTGCCAGCACCGCCCGGGCCTCCTACGAGCAGTACTTC.

The V and J genes are TRBV13 and TRBJ1-1; the D is unclear. With 5 bases removed from V and 1 base from J, the gap between germline ends came to 14 bases. In germline, CDR1 is PRHDT, CDR2 FYEKMQ (reference sequence). The CDR3 is 15 amino acids. As DNA, the CDR3 is TGTGCCAGCAGCGGGCAGGTCGATGGGAACACTGAAGCTTTCTTT. It yields the protein CASSGQVDGNTEAFF.

This clone was observed a few times. V gene TRBV4-1 combines with J gene TRBJ1-6; the D is unclear. CDR1 and CDR2 from the germline V gene are MGHRA and YSYEKL. The V gene lost 0 bases and the J gene lost 4 bases, with 13 bases spanning the gap. The CDR3 extends over 17 amino acids. CDR3 residues: CASSQDLLTGYNSPLHF. DNA of the CDR3: TGCGCCAGCAGCCAAGATCTACTCACGGGGTATAATTCACCCCTCCACTTT.

The chain links TRBV7-2 to TRBJ2-3; a possible D gene is TRBD2 (5 bases). The CDR3 extends over 13 amino acids. Trimming cost V 4 bases and J 8 bases, with 13 bases left between them. CDR1 and CDR2 (germline): SGHTA, FQGNSA. The CDR3 DNA reads as TGTGCCAGCAGCTCCGTGGGAGTGGCTACGCAGTATTTT. Amino acids: CASSSVGVATQYF. Together with reference TRBV7-2 and TRBJ2-3, the CDR3 gives the full variable domain: GAGVSQSPSNKVTEKGKDVELRCDPISGHTALYWYRQSLGQGLEFLIYFQGNSAPDKSGLPSDRFSAERTGGSVSTLTIQRTQQEDSAVYLCASSSVGVATQYFGPGTRLTVL.

This chain joins TRBV3-1 (or the pseudogene TRBV3-2) and TRBJ1-6, with unresolved D. CDR1 is LGHDT, CDR2 YNNKEL, per germline (reference sequence). V was clipped by 4 bases and J by 8 bases, with 15 bases between them. The CDR3 has 15 residues. CDR3 amino acids: CASSLGTLRDSPLHF. The CDR3 DNA sequence: TGTGCCAGCAGCCTGGGCACCTTGCGGGATTCACCCCTCCACTTT.

The chain carries TRBV5-1 and TRBJ2-7, with 7 nucleotides matching TRBD2. CDR1 and CDR2 from the germline V gene are SGHRS and YFSETQ. V was clipped by 4 bases and J by 5 bases; unmatched bases: 12. CDR3 length: 15 amino acids. CDR3 residues: CASSRLVGGTDEQYF. The CDR3 region has the DNA TGCGCCAGCAGCCGGCTGGTGGGGGGGACTGACGAGCAGTACTTC.

This chain links TRBV9 with TRBJ2-3; TRBD1 matches at 7 bases. Germline lookup yields CDR1 SGDLS and CDR2 YYNGEE. V was pared by 3 bases and J by 5 bases, with 12 bases of the junction left unmatched. This CDR3 comprises 16 residues. The DNA for the CDR3 is TGTGCCAGCAGCGCCGGGACAGTCGAAACTCGAGATACGCAGTATTTT. Its translation: CASSAGTVETRDTQYF.